The 10 T cell receptor beta chains below all came from one sample that was sequenced in a study of blood T cell repertoires in COVID-19 (dated by TCRdb to the early 2020s). Library prep was done by the immunoSEQ multiplex PCR assay. In its TCRdb copy, this immuneACCESS table keeps in-frame sequences only and misses some clones. Where compared with another copy, unresolved V genes explain less than half of these, and the others have no known cause. The sample contains just under 65,000 clones, roughly three quarters of them found a single time. Clones ranked in the top ten supply approximately 55% of the sample. Material for sequencing was peripheral blood. The receptors here all came from a woman of 80 years or more with acute or convalescent COVID-19.

V is TRBV18 and J is TRBJ2-3; 11 positions match TRBD2. The CDR3 spans 17 residues. Germline-derived CDR1 and CDR2 are KGHSH and LQKENI. The J segment lost 8 bases and the V segment lost 0 bases, leaving 10 bases of the junction unmatched. The CDR3: CASSPPLAGGQLGTQYF. CDR3 in DNA: TGTGCCAGCTCACCACCCTTAGCGGGAGGGCAGCTTGGTACGCAGTATTTT.

The chain combines TRBV5-1 with TRBJ2-2; no firm D call. Trimming left V 0 bases short and J 4 bases short, with 4 bases between. Germline values: CDR1 SGHRS, CDR2 YFSETQ. There are 13 residues in the CDR3. The CDR3 bases are TGCGCCAGCAGCTTGGTCGGCACCGGGGAGCTGTTTTTT. Encoded protein: CASSLVGTGELFF. The full variable domain, with the rest looked up from reference TRBV5-1 and TRBJ2-2, is KAGVTQTPRYLIKTRGQQVTLSCSPISGHRSVSWYQQTPGQGLQFLFEYFSETQRNKGNFPGRFSGRQFSNSRSEMNVSTLELGDSALYLCASSLVGTGELFFGEGSRLTVL.

The V and J genes are TRBV19 and TRBJ1-2; D is perhaps TRBD1 (5 bases). This CDR3 has 13 amino acids. Germline V CDR1 and CDR2: LNHDA, SQIVND (reference sequence). The V gene lost 0 bases and the J gene lost 8 bases, with 10 bases spanning the gap. This CDR3 is CASSIDRVSGYTF. The CDR3 bases are TGTGCCAGTAGTATAGACAGGGTTTCCGGCTACACCTTC.

This chain joins TRBV27 and TRBJ2-2; TRBD2 agrees at 11 bases. V lost 4 bases to trimming and J lost 1 base; unmatched junction nucleotides: 2. Germline V lookup: CDR1 MNHEY, CDR2 SMNVEV (reference sequence). The CDR3 totals 16 residues. The CDR3 DNA reads as TGTGCCAGCAGTTGGCTAGCGGGAGGGAACACCGGGGAGCTGTTTTTT. It is translated as CASSWLAGGNTGELFF.

The sample holds a few counts of this clone. The rearrangement uses TRBV30 and TRBJ2-7; D is perhaps TRBD2 (6 bases). Germline lookup yields CDR1 GTSNPN and CDR2 SVGIG (reference sequence). The CDR3 has 15 residues. V was cut by 2 bases and J by 4 bases, with 18 bases left in between. In nucleotides, the CDR3 is TGTGCCTGGAGTTCCCGGGACTCCGGACCTTACGAGCAGTACTTC. Encoded protein: CAWSSRDSGPYEQYF.

The J gene is TRBJ2-4, the V gene TRBV18; 7 positions match TRBD2. The CDR3 is 16 residues long. Germline assignment: CDR1 KGHSH and CDR2 LQKENI. J lost 5 bases, V lost 4 bases, and 11 bases had no gene match. DNA of the CDR3: TGTGCCAGCTCACTGAGCTCCGGGACTAACCAAAACATTCAGTACTTC. This translates into CASSLSSGTNQNIQYF.

This chain connects TRBV20-1 to TRBJ2-1, with D possibly being TRBD2 (6 bases). In germline, CDR1 is DFQATT, CDR2 SNEGSKA (reference sequence). The CDR3 runs 11 residues. Trimming removed 6 bases at V and 13 bases at J, with 16 bases between. Here the CDR3 reads CSARRDLPQFF. Written as DNA, the CDR3 is TGCAGTGCCAGAAGGGACTTACCTCAGTTCTTC.

This chain links TRBV30 with TRBJ1-3; D gene uncertain. Germline lookup yields CDR1 GTSNPN and CDR2 SVGIG (reference sequence). The CDR3 has 18 residues. Trimming pared 2 bases from V and 4 bases from J, leaving 24 bases between. The chain's CDR3 is CAWSSPGQPRGRGNTIYF. The CDR3 DNA reads as TGTGCCTGGAGTTCCCCTGGGCAGCCCCGAGGGCGAGGAAACACCATATATTTT.

The rearrangement uses TRBV7-2 and TRBJ2-3; possibly TRBD1 for D (7 bases). Germline V gene data show CDR1 as SGHTA and CDR2 as FQGNSA. V lost 0 bases to trimming and J lost 0 bases, with 16 bases between them. This CDR3 has 18 residues. In DNA, the CDR3 is TGTGCCAGCAGCTTAGCGGGGGGACAGCCGCTTAGCACAGATACGCAGTATTTT. Amino acids: CASSLAGGQPLSTDTQYF.

The J gene is TRBJ2-7, the V gene TRBV3-1 (or the pseudogene TRBV3-2); 10 bases line up with TRBD2. Germline assignment: CDR1 LGHDT and CDR2 YNNKEL (reference sequence). J lost 7 bases, V lost 0 bases, and 15 bases had no gene match. The CDR3 contains 18 residues. The CDR3 DNA sequence: TGTGCCAGCAGCCAAGATCCGGTACTAGCGGGGCCCCTTTGGGAGCAGTACTTC. As protein: CASSQDPVLAGPLWEQYF.